The rows below give T cell receptor beta chains drawn from one sample of a study of blood T cell repertoires in COVID-19. Data came from immunoSEQ multiplex PCR; TCRdb stores just in-frame clones and leaves some out. The table lists about 27,000 clones, roughly 84% of them singletons, with approximately 24% in the top ten. The sequencing input was peripheral blood. The receptors shown here come from a man aged 65 to 85 with active COVID-19. Both conserved end residues are part of each CDR3. A D gene is named only where the DNA matches it firmly. Size values are once, few and many counts, or a class for expanded clones, and some rows have none.

d_call j_call clone_size v_call cdr3_aa cdr3_nt
. TRBJ1-2 . TRBV18 CASSLGGREGGYGYTF TGTGCCAGCTCACTCGGTGGTAGAGAGGGTGGGTATGGCTACACCTTC
. TRBJ2-4 . TRBV18 CASSPLEDRKNIQYF TGTGCCAGCTCACCATTAGAGGACAGAAAAAACATTCAGTACTTC
TRBD2 TRBJ2-1 . TRBV4-1 CASSHGSQRGSYNEQFF TGCGCCAGCAGCCACGGATCCCAGCGGGGCTCCTACAATGAGCAGTTCTTC
. TRBJ2-3 . TRBV10-1 CASSESPGLSVDTQYF TGCGCCAGCAGTGAGTCACCGGGACTCTCTGTGGATACGCAGTATTTT
TRBD2 TRBJ2-5 . TRBV30 CAWGGLAGRKETQYF TGTGCCTGGGGGGGACTAGCGGGACGGAAAGAGACCCAGTACTTC
TRBD2 TRBJ2-3 . TRBV27 CASSSLAGSHTQYF TGTGCCAGCAGTTCCTTAGCGGGAAGTCACACGCAGTATTTT
TRBD2 TRBJ2-1 . TRBV11-2 CASSLNSGGPGEQFF TGTGCCAGCAGCTTGAATAGCGGGGGTCCTGGTGAGCAGTTCTTC
. TRBJ2-2 . TRBV12-3/TRBV12-4 CAARGSSTGELFF TGTGCCGCCCGGGGGTCTAGCACCGGGGAGCTGTTTTTT
TRBD2 TRBJ2-5 . TRBV5-1 CASSWQGGGAGETQYF TGCGCCAGCAGCTGGCAGGGCGGGGGGGCCGGAGAGACCCAGTACTTC
. TRBJ2-7 . TRBV20-1 CSASPATSVFREQYF TGCAGTGCTAGTCCCGCGACTAGTGTTTTCCGCGAGCAGTACTTC
TRBD1 TRBJ2-7 . TRBV9 CASSHGQGRYEQYF TGTGCCAGCAGCCACGGACAGGGGAGGTACGAGCAGTACTTC
TRBD1 TRBJ2-1 . TRBV3-1/TRBV3-2 CASSLTGTDNEQFF TGTGCCAGCAGCCTAACCGGGACAGACAATGAGCAGTTCTTC
TRBD2 TRBJ2-3 . TRBV29-1 CSVENRGGGTDTQYF TGCAGCGTTGAAAACCGTGGGGGGGGGACAGATACGCAGTATTTT
TRBD1 TRBJ1-2 . TRBV5-1 CASGPGQGNYGYTF TGCGCCAGCGGCCCGGGACAGGGGAACTATGGCTACACCTTC
. TRBJ1-1 once TRBV27 CASSSESNTEAFF TGTGCCAGCAGTTCCGAGTCTAACACTGAAGCTTTCTTT
TRBD1 TRBJ2-2 . TRBV6-5 CATKGGAGTGELFF TGTGCCACCAAAGGGGGCGCCGGCACCGGGGAGCTGTTTTTT
. TRBJ2-6 once TRBV5-1 CASNPGHNSGANVLTF TGCGCCAGCAATCCGGGACACAACTCTGGGGCCAACGTCCTGACTTTC
. TRBJ1-1 . TRBV19 CASRQMNTEAFF TGTGCCAGTAGGCAGATGAACACTGAAGCTTTCTTT
TRBD1 TRBJ1-5 . TRBV28 CASRGSGTGNQPQHF TGTGCCAGCAGGGGGTCCGGGACAGGCAATCAGCCCCAGCATTTT
. TRBJ1-2 . TRBV5-5 CASSHGQTNYGYTF TGTGCCAGCAGCCATGGACAGACTAACTATGGCTACACCTTC
. TRBJ1-6 . TRBV28 CASSLSPSQNSPLHF TGTGCCAGCAGTTTATCGCCGTCTCAGAATTCACCCCTCCACTTT
. TRBJ2-7 . TRBV25-1 CASSAGGYEQYF TGTGCCAGCAGTGCCGGAGGCTACGAGCAGTACTTC
. TRBJ2-7 few TRBV12-3/TRBV12-4 CASSFTNEQYF TGTGCCAGCAGTTTTACAAACGAGCAGTACTTC
. TRBJ1-2 . TRBV15 CATSSGTPVRYGYTF TGTGCCACCAGCAGCGGGACACCGGTCCGGTATGGCTACACCTTC
. TRBJ1-1 . TRBV7-2 CASSPRPRFTEAFF TGTGCCAGCAGCCCCCGACCGAGGTTCACTGAAGCTTTCTTT
. TRBJ2-3 few TRBV6-5 CASRQRQSDTQYF TGTGCCAGCAGGCAGCGACAGTCAGATACGCAGTATTTT
TRBD2 TRBJ2-3 . TRBV19 CASSAPGGISTDTQYF TGTGCCAGTAGTGCCCCCGGGGGGATTAGCACAGATACGCAGTATTTT
. TRBJ1-3 . TRBV3-1/TRBV3-2 CAASSGGQSSGNTIYF TGTGCCGCCAGCAGCGGAGGTCAGTCCTCTGGAAACACCATATATTTT
. TRBJ2-3 once TRBV5-6 CASSLNFRVWGTDTQYF TGTGCCAGCAGCTTGAACTTTCGGGTGTGGGGCACAGATACGCAGTATTTT
. TRBJ2-7 few TRBV5-1 CASSLDLETPSYEQYF TGCGCCAGCAGCTTGGATTTGGAGACCCCCTCCTACGAGCAGTACTTC
. TRBJ1-4 medium-sized TRBV6-6 CASSYSTGQIEKLFF TGTGCCAGCAGTTACTCGACTGGCCAGATCGAAAAACTGTTTTTT
TRBD1 TRBJ1-1 . TRBV6-5 CASNRGDTEAFF TGTGCCAGCAACAGGGGCGACACTGAAGCTTTCTTT
. TRBJ1-1 . TRBV5-1 CASSSTPLGEAFF TGCGCCAGCAGCTCCACGCCGCTCGGTGAAGCTTTCTTT
TRBD2 TRBJ2-2 . TRBV7-3 CASSLSPLAGAGELFF TGTGCCAGCAGTCTCTCCCCTTTGGCGGGGGCCGGGGAGCTGTTTTTT
TRBD2 TRBJ2-5 . TRBV5-1 CASSLGLAGVLETQYF TGCGCCAGCAGCTTGGGACTAGCGGGAGTCTTAGAGACCCAGTACTTC
TRBD1 TRBJ2-7 . TRBV11-2 CASSYDRGRYEQYF TGTGCCAGCAGCTACGACAGGGGTCGGTACGAGCAGTACTTC
TRBD1 TRBJ2-1 few TRBV15 CATSRGTGGQYNEQFF TGTGCCACCAGCAGAGGGACAGGGGGGCAATACAATGAGCAGTTCTTC